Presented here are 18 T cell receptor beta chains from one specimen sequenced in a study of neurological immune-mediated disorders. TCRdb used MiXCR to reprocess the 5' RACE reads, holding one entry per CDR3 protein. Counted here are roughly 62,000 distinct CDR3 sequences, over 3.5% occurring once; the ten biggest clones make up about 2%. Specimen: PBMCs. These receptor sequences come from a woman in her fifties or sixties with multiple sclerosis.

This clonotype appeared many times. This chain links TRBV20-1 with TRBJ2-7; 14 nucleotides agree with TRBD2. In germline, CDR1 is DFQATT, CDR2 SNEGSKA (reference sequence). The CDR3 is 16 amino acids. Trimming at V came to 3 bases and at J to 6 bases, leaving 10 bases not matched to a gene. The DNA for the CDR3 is TGCAGTGCTAGCGAGGGACTAGCGGGAGTGGCTTCCGAGCAGTACTTC. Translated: CSASEGLAGVASEQYF.

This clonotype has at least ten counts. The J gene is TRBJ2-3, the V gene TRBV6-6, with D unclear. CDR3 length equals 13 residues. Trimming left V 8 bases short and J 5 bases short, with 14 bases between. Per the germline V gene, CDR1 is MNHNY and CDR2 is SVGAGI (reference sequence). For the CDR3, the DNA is TGTGCCAGCTCTACGGGCATGGAAGATACGCAGTATTTT. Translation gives CASSTGMEDTQYF.

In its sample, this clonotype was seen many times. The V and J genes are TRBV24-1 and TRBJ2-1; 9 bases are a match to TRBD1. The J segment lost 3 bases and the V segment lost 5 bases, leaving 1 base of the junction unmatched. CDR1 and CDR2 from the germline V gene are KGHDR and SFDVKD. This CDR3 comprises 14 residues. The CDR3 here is CATSGGQGYNEQFF. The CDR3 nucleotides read TGTGCCACCAGTGGGGGACAGGGCTACAATGAGCAGTTCTTC.

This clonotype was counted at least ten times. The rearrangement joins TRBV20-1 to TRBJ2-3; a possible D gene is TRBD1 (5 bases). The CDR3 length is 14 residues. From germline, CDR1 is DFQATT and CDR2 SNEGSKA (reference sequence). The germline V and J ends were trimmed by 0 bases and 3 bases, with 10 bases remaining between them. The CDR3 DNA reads TGCAGTGCTAGAGACCCAGGGTGGACAGATACGCAGTATTTT. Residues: CSARDPGWTDTQYF.

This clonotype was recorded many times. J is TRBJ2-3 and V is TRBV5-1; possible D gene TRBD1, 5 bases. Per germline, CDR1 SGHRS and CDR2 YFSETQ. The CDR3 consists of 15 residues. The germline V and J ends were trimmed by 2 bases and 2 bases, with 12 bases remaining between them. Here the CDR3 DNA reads TGCGCCAGCAGCTTTGGACCAGGGTTCACAGATACGCAGTATTTT. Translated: CASSFGPGFTDTQYF.

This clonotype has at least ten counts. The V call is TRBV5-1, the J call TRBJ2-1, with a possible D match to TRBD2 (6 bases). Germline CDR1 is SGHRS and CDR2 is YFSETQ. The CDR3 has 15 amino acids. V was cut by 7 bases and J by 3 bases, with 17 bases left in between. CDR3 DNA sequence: TGCGCCAGCCGAAGGGCTAGCGACCACTACAATGAGCAGTTCTTC. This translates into CASRRASDHYNEQFF.

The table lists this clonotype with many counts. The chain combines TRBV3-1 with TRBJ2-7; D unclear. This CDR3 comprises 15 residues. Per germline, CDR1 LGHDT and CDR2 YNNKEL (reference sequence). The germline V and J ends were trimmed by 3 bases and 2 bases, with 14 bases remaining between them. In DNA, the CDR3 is TGTGCCAGCAGCCATTCATACGGCGGAACCTACGAGCAGTACTTC. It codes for CASSHSYGGTYEQYF.

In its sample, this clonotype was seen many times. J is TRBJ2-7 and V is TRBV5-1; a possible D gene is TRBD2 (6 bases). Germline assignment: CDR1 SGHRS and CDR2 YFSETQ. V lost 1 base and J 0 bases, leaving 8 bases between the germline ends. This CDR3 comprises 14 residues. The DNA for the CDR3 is TGCGCCAGCAGCTTGCCTAGCGCCTCCTACGAGCAGTACTTC. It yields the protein CASSLPSASYEQYF.

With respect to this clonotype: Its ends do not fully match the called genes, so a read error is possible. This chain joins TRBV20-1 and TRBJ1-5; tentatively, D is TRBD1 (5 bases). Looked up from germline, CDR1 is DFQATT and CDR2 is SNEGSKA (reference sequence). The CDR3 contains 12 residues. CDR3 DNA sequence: TGCAGTGCTAGCTGGGGGGATCAGCCCCAGAATTTT. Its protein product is CSASWGDQPQNF.

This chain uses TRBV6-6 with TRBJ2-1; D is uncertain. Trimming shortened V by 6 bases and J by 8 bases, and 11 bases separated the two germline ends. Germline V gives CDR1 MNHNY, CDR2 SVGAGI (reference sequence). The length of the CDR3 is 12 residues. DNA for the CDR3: TGTGCCAGCAGCCTCGACGGCGATGAGCAGTTCTTC. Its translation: CASSLDGDEQFF.

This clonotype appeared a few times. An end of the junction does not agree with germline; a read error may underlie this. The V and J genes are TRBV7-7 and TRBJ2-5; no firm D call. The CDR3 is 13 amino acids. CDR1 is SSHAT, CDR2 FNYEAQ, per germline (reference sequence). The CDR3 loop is CASSSTILETQYF. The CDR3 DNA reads TGTGCTAGCAGCTCGACGATTTTGGAGACCCAGTACTTC.

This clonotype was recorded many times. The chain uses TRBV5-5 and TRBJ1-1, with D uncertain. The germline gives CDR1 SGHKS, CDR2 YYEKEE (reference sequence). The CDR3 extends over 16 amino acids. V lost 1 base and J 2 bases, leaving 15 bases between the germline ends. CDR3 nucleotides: TGTGCCAGCAGCTTGCTCTCGACGGCGCCCAACACTGAAGCTTTCTTT. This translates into CASSLLSTAPNTEAFF. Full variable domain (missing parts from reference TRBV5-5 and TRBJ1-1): DAGVTQSPTHLIKTRGQQVTLRCSPISGHKSVSWYQQVLGQGPQFIFQYYEKEERGRGNFPDRFSARQFPNYSSELNVNALLLGDSALYLCASSLLSTAPNTEAFFGQGTRLTVV.

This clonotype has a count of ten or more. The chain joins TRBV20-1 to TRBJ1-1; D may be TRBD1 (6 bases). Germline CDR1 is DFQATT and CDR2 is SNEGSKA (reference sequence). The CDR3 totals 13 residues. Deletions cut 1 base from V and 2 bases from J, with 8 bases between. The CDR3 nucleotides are TGCAGTGCTAGAGGGGGGGGCAACACTGAAGCTTTCTTT. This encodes CSARGGGNTEAFF.

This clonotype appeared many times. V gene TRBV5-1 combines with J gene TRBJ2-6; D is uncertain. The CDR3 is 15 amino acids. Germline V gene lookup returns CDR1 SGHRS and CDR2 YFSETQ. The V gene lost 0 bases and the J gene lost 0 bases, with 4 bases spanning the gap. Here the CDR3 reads CASSLANSGANVLTF. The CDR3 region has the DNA TGCGCCAGCAGCTTGGCCAACTCTGGGGCCAACGTCCTGACTTTC.

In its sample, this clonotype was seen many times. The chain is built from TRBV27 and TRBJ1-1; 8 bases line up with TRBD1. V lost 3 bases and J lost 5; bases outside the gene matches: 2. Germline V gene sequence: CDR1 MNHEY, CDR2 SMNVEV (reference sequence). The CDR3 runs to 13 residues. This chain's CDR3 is CASSFWTGTEAFF. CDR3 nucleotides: TGTGCCAGCAGTTTCTGGACAGGGACTGAAGCTTTCTTT.

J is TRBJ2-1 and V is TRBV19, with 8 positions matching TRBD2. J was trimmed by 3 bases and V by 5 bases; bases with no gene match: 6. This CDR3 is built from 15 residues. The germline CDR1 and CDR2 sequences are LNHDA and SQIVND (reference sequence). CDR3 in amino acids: CASSPGTRGYNEQFF. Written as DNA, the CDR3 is TGTGCCAGTAGTCCCGGGACTAGAGGCTACAATGAGCAGTTCTTC.

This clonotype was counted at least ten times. DNA of the CDR3: TGTGCCAGCACCCTGACAGGGGAGAATACTGAAGCTTTCTTT. Encoded protein: CASTLTGENTEAFF. This chain connects TRBV7-9 to TRBJ1-1; 8 bases agree with TRBD1. This CDR3 has 14 amino acids. The junction had 9 bases not matched to a gene; V was cut back by 7 bases and J by 5 bases. The germline CDR1 and CDR2 sequences are SEHNR and FQNEAQ (reference sequence).

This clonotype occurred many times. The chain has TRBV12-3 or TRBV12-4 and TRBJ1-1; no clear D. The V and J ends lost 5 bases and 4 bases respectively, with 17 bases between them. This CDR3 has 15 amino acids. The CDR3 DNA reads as TGTGCCAGCAGTCACGACACTGGGGTAGCCACTGAAGCTTTCTTT. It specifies CASSHDTGVATEAFF.